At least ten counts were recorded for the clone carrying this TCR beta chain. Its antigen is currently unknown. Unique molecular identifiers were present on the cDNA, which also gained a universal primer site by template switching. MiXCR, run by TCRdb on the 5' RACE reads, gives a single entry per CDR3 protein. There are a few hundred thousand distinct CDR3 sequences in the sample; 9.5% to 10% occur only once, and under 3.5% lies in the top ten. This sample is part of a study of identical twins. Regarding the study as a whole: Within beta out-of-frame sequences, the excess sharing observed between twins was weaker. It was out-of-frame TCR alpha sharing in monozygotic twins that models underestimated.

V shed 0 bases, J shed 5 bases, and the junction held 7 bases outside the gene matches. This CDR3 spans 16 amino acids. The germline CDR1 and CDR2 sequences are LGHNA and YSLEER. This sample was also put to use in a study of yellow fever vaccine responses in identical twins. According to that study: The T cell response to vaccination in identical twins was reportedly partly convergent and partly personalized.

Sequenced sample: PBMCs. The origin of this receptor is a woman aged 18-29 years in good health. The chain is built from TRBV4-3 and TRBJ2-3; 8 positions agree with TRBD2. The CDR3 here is CASSQDGLARGDTQYF. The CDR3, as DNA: TGCGCCAGCAGCCAAGACGGACTAGCACGGGGAGATACGCAGTATTTT.